Below are 23 T cell receptor beta chains sequenced from a single sample in a study of blood T cell repertoires in COVID-19. Method: immunoSEQ multiplex PCR; TCRdb's copy keeps in-frame clones and lacks some. The top ten hold over 6% of the sample, which has under 250,000 clones, around 87% seen once. The sequencing input was peripheral blood. These receptors were obtained from a woman between 65 and 79 years old with active or convalescent COVID-19.

This clone was recorded only once. The chain employs TRBV19 and TRBJ1-2, with 7 positions matching TRBD1. V was pared by 3 bases and J by 2 bases, with 12 bases of the junction left unmatched. The CDR3 extends over 17 amino acids. Germline V CDR1 and CDR2: LNHDA, SQIVND (reference sequence). The CDR3 is CASSIPPFDRDNYGYTF. DNA for the CDR3: TGTGCCAGTAGTATTCCCCCTTTTGACAGGGACAACTATGGCTACACCTTC.

V usage is TRBV9 and J usage is TRBJ2-3; D possibly corresponds to TRBD2 (6 bases). V was cut by 4 bases and J by 1 base, with 19 bases left in between. Germline V gene lookup returns CDR1 SGDLS and CDR2 YYNGEE. The CDR3 contains 17 residues. CDR3 in DNA: TGTGCCAGCAGCATTTTCGCGGGACCGCCGGGCACAGATACGCAGTATTTT. Protein product: CASSIFAGPPGTDTQYF.

This chain uses TRBV27 with TRBJ1-5, with TRBD1 as a possible D gene (5 bases). The V gene lost 4 bases and the J gene lost 2 bases, with 18 bases spanning the gap. CDR1 MNHEY and CDR2 SMNVEV come from the germline V gene (reference sequence). The CDR3 runs 17 residues. The chain's CDR3 is CASSSRRGGVGNQPQHF. DNA for the CDR3: TGTGCCAGCAGTTCCAGGCGGGGAGGGGTCGGCAATCAGCCCCAGCATTTT.

This chain links TRBV7-6 with TRBJ1-2; 10 bases are a match to TRBD1. V was pared by 4 bases and J by 5 bases, with 7 bases of the junction left unmatched. The germline V gene encodes CDR1 SGHVS and CDR2 FNYEAQ. The CDR3 is made up of 15 amino acids. CDR3 DNA: TGTGCCAGCAGCTCAATACCGGGACAGGGGTATGGCTACACCTTC. This codes for CASSSIPGQGYGYTF.

The genes are TRBV5-1 and TRBJ2-2; D not resolved. Germline lookup yields CDR1 SGHRS and CDR2 YFSETQ. This CDR3 comprises 14 residues. Trimming took off 3 bases at V and 2 bases at J, with 8 bases between the two ends. The CDR3 loop is CASSSFGNTGELFF. DNA for the CDR3: TGCGCCAGCAGCTCTTTCGGTAACACCGGGGAGCTGTTTTTT.

As for this clone: Germline and junction disagree at one end, which may indicate a read error. The chain carries TRBV5-4 and TRBJ2-7, with D unclear. This CDR3 region has 13 residues. Germline CDR1 is SGHNT and CDR2 is YYREEE (reference sequence). The CDR3 sequence is CANSFTSSGEQYF. CDR3 in DNA: TGTGCCAACAGCTTTACCAGCTCGGGCGAGCAGTACTTC. Full variable domain (remainder filled in from reference TRBV5-4 and TRBJ2-7): ETGVTQSPTHLIKTRGQQVTLRCSSQSGHNTVSWYQQALGQGPQFIFQYYREEENGRGNFPPRFSGLQFPNYSSELNVNALELDDSALYLCANSFTSSGEQYFGPGTRLTVT.

The chain combines TRBV5-4 with TRBJ1-1; tentatively, D is TRBD1 (5 bases). V shed 4 bases and J shed 1 base, with 17 bases lying between them. The length of the CDR3 is 16 residues. Germline V gives CDR1 SGHNT, CDR2 YYREEE (reference sequence). The CDR3 DNA reads as TGTGCCAGCAGCCACCCAGGGAGGACGGGGAACACTGAAGCTTTCTTT. This gives the protein CASSHPGRTGNTEAFF.

The DNA of the CDR3 is TGTGCCAGCAGCTTATCGGTTAGCGTACAGGGTGATTCACCCCTCCACTTT. This translates into CASSLSVSVQGDSPLHF. The chain employs TRBV7-9 and TRBJ1-6, with D possibly matching TRBD1 (6 bases). Trimming pared 2 bases from V and 8 bases from J, leaving 19 bases between. CDR1 and CDR2 from the germline V gene are SEHNR and FQNEAQ (reference sequence). CDR3 length: 17 residues.

A few counts support this clone. The chain combines TRBV9 with TRBJ2-1, with 14 nucleotides matching TRBD2. Germline loops: CDR1 SGDLS, CDR2 YYNGEE. The length of the CDR3 is 14 residues. The V segment lost 3 bases and the J segment 9 bases; nucleotides outside the gene matches: 2. The CDR3 DNA is TGTGCCAGCAGCGAGGGACTAGCGGGGGTTGAGCAGTTCTTC. Protein sequence: CASSEGLAGVEQFF.

This chain uses TRBV5-4 with TRBJ2-5; 8 positions match TRBD2. Germline values: CDR1 SGHNT, CDR2 YYREEE (reference sequence). V dropped 0 bases and J dropped 2; count of bases not matched to a gene: 3. The CDR3 loop spans 15 amino acids. CDR3 residues: CASSLGRGAQETQYF. The CDR3 nucleotides are TGTGCCAGCAGCTTGGGGCGGGGGGCACAAGAGACCCAGTACTTC.

V usage is TRBV7-9 and J usage is TRBJ1-4, with D unresolved. The germline V and J ends were trimmed by 3 bases and 3 bases, with 8 bases remaining between them. The length of the CDR3 is 14 residues. Germline loops: CDR1 SEHNR, CDR2 FQNEAQ (reference sequence). CDR3 sequence: CASSFGGSNEKLFF. As DNA, the CDR3 is TGTGCCAGCAGCTTCGGCGGGTCTAATGAAAAACTGTTTTTT.

V usage is TRBV7-2 and J usage is TRBJ1-6, with TRBD1 matching 7 bases. The CDR3 runs to 15 residues. Looked up from germline, CDR1 is SGHTA and CDR2 is FQGNSA. V was pared by 6 bases and J by 4 bases, with 6 bases of the junction left unmatched. The CDR3 sequence: CASSSSGQYNSPLHF. The CDR3 coding sequence is TGTGCCAGCAGTTCGTCGGGACAGTATAATTCACCCCTCCACTTT. Using reference TRBV7-2 and TRBJ1-6 for the parts outside the CDR3, the full variable domain is GAGVSQSPSNKVTEKGKDVELRCDPISGHTALYWYRQSLGQGLEFLIYFQGNSAPDKSGLPSDRFSAERTGGSVSTLTIQRTQQEDSAVYLCASSSSGQYNSPLHFGNGTRLTVT.

The J gene is TRBJ1-2, the V gene TRBV6-2 or TRBV6-3; D unresolved. The length of the CDR3 is 11 residues. The germline V gene has CDR1 MNHEY and CDR2 SVGEGT. With 4 bases removed from V and 8 bases from J, the gap between germline ends came to 8 bases. CDR3: CASSFGEGYTF. The DNA for the CDR3 is TGTGCCAGCAGTTTTGGTGAGGGCTACACCTTC.

The chain has TRBV12-3 or TRBV12-4 and TRBJ1-2; TRBD1 matches at 7 bases. The CDR3 has 13 residues. Trimming removed 2 bases from V and 8 bases from J; junction bases left unmatched: 5. CDR3 DNA: TGTGCCAGCAGTTTAACCCCAGGGGGAGGCTACACCTTC. It specifies CASSLTPGGGYTF.

This clone came up once. The rearrangement joins TRBV4-2 to TRBJ2-7, with D possibly TRBD2 on 6 matching bases. V was trimmed by 8 bases and J by 2 bases, leaving 16 bases between them. Germline V gives CDR1 LGHNA, CDR2 YNFKEQ. The CDR3 is 14 amino acids. The CDR3 region is CASGEAGSTYEQYF. The CDR3, as DNA: TGTGCCAGCGGGGAAGCGGGTTCGACCTACGAGCAGTACTTC.

The V call is TRBV19, the J call TRBJ1-2, with D hard to call. Per germline, CDR1 LNHDA and CDR2 SQIVND (reference sequence). This CDR3 spans 13 amino acids. The V end was cut by 4 bases, the J end by 5 bases, with 11 bases between. The CDR3 DNA reads as TGTGCCAGTAGTAGGGAGATGGGATATGGCTACACCTTC. It yields the protein CASSREMGYGYTF.

In its sample, this clone was seen once. The V call is TRBV2, the J call TRBJ2-6, with D uncertain. This CDR3 has 14 amino acids. The V gene's germline CDR1 is SNHLY and CDR2 FYNNEI. Trimming took off 8 bases at V and 0 bases at J, with 8 bases between the two ends. The CDR3 DNA follows: TGTGCCAGCGGGCCTGGCTCTGGGGCCAACGTCCTGACTTTC. Encoded protein: CASGPGSGANVLTF.

This chain uses TRBV7-8 with TRBJ1-1; no reliable D call. V lost 3 bases to trimming and J lost 1 base, with 9 bases between them. From germline, CDR1 is SGHVS and CDR2 FQNEAQ. The length of the CDR3 is 14 residues. The CDR3: CASSFGETNTEAFF. CDR3 DNA: TGTGCCAGCAGCTTCGGGGAAACGAACACTGAAGCTTTCTTT. The whole variable domain, remainder taken from reference TRBV7-8 and TRBJ1-1, is GAGVSQSPRYKVAKRGQDVALRCDPISGHVSLFWYQQALGQGPEFLTYFQNEAQLDKSGLPSDRFFAERPEGSVSTLKIQRTQQEDSAVYLCASSFGETNTEAFFGQGTRLTVV.

The genes are TRBV6-5 and TRBJ2-7, with 8 bases that match TRBD1. The CDR3 loop spans 15 amino acids. The V gene end was trimmed by 6 bases and the J gene end by 4 bases; junction bases not matched to a gene: 11. Germline CDR1 is MNHEY and CDR2 is SVGAGI. CDR3 in amino acids: CASRAGQGGSYEQYF. The CDR3, as DNA: TGTGCCAGCAGGGCCGGACAGGGCGGAAGTTACGAGCAGTACTTC.

V usage is TRBV11-2 and J usage is TRBJ1-1; the D is unclear. V was clipped by 4 bases and J by 3 bases, with 12 bases between them. CDR1 and CDR2 (germline): SGHAT, FQNNGV. The CDR3 is 14 amino acids. In nucleotides, the CDR3 is TGTGCCAGCAGCTCCCTAGATATCTACACTGAAGCTTTCTTT. Protein sequence: CASSSLDIYTEAFF.

This chain joins TRBV7-2 and TRBJ2-7; tentatively, D is TRBD2 (6 bases). Trimming left V 1 base short and J 3 bases short, with 10 bases between. The length of the CDR3 is 14 residues. Germline V gene sequence: CDR1 SGHTA, CDR2 FQGNSA. CDR3 DNA: TGTGCCAGCAGCTTAGTTCCGGGGGTCTACGAGCAGTACTTC. This gives the protein CASSLVPGVYEQYF.

The chain employs TRBV11-2 and TRBJ2-3; the match to TRBD2 covers 13 bases. Germline CDR1 SGHAT, CDR2 FQNNGV. The CDR3 has 14 residues. Trimming took 4 bases from V and 11 from J; bases not matched to a gene: 6. The CDR3 region is CASSSPGLAGRQYF. CDR3 sequence (DNA): TGTGCCAGCAGCTCCCCGGGACTAGCGGGGAGGCAGTATTTT.

The V call is TRBV19, the J call TRBJ1-1; the match to TRBD1 covers 9 bases. V trimming: 9 bases; J trimming: 8 bases; junction bases outside the gene matches: 16. Germline V gene data show CDR1 as LNHDA and CDR2 as SQIVND (reference sequence). This CDR3 comprises 15 residues. Here the CDR3 reads CASQFMGGGTGEAFF. CDR3 nucleotides: TGTGCCAGCCAATTTATGGGGGGAGGGACAGGGGAAGCTTTCTTT.